The 10 T cell receptor beta chains presented below share a single source sample, sequenced in a study of cytomegalovirus exposure and HLA in healthy donors (dated by TCRdb to the late 2010s). The library came from the immunoSEQ multiplex PCR assay. TCRdb obtained this table from immuneACCESS and retained in-frame rearrangements with V and J assigned. These tables miss some clones; where compared with another copy, unresolved V genes account for less than half of the shortfall, and the remainder is unexplained. The sample table lists around 80,000 clones, over 85% of them with a count of one. The leading ten clones occupy roughly 0.75% of the sample. Material for sequencing was PBMCs. These receptors came from a woman younger than 35 in good health and CMV-seronegative.

The count of this clone is one. As DNA, the CDR3 is TGTGCCAGCAGTTACCCCCCTCCAGGGCAGAGGTATGGCTACACCTTC. Its protein is CASSYPPPGQRYGYTF. V gene TRBV6-7 combines with J gene TRBJ1-2; possibly TRBD1 for D (5 bases). TRBV6-7 is annotated as an ORF whose role is uncertain. This CDR3 spans 16 amino acids. Between the trimmed V and J ends, which lost 2 bases and 5 bases, there was a span of 18 bases.

V and J are TRBV19 and TRBJ1-5, with 8 bases lining up with TRBD1. Germline V gives CDR1 LNHDA, CDR2 SQIVND (reference sequence). V shed 10 bases, J shed 3 bases, and the junction held 8 bases outside the gene matches. The CDR3 loop spans 14 amino acids. CDR3 coding DNA: TGTGCCACTAATGACAGGGGTGACAATCAGCCCCAGCATTTT. As protein: CATNDRGDNQPQHF.

V and J are TRBV5-5 and TRBJ2-5, with D possibly matching TRBD1 (6 bases). Per germline, CDR1 SGHKS and CDR2 YYEKEE (reference sequence). The ends were cut back, 6 bases at V and 3 bases at J, with 15 bases in the middle. The CDR3 loop spans 14 amino acids. The CDR3 sequence is CASNPGAAEETQYF. DNA of the CDR3: TGTGCCAGCAATCCAGGGGCGGCGGAAGAGACCCAGTACTTC.

The chain employs TRBV7-2 and TRBJ2-7; 8 nucleotides agree with TRBD2. Germline V lookup: CDR1 SGHTA, CDR2 FQGNSA. The CDR3 spans 16 residues. The ends lost 1 base at V and 0 bases at J; junction bases unmatched: 5. CDR3 region: CASSLGSGGLSYEQYF. CDR3 DNA: TGTGCCAGCAGCTTAGGAAGCGGGGGTCTCTCCTACGAGCAGTACTTC.

The genes are TRBV6-1 and TRBJ2-7; D might be TRBD2 (6 bases). Germline CDR1 is MNHNS and CDR2 is SASEGT. CDR3 size: 14 residues. Trimming took 6 bases from V and 3 from J, leaving 15 bases between them. CDR3 in DNA: TGTGCCAGCAGCCCCGGAGGGGTGGTCTACGAGCAGTACTTC. Translation gives CASSPGGVVYEQYF.

This sequence joins TRBV2 and TRBJ1-5; 8 bases are shared with TRBD1. CDR1 is SNHLY and CDR2 is FYNNEI in the germline V gene. J lost 6 bases, V lost 3 bases, and 4 bases had no gene match. This CDR3 comprises 14 residues. CDR3 sequence: CASSDRGLTQPQHF. CDR3 sequence (DNA): TGTGCCAGCAGTGACAGGGGGCTCACTCAGCCCCAGCATTTT.

The V gene is TRBV5-1, the J gene TRBJ2-2; D gene uncertain. The CDR3 totals 12 residues. Trimming removed 4 bases from V and 5 bases from J, with 6 bases in between. Germline CDR1 SGHRS, CDR2 YFSETQ. This chain's CDR3 is CASSPYTGELFF. The CDR3 nucleotides are TGCGCCAGCAGCCCGTATACCGGGGAGCTGTTTTTT. Full variable domain (remainder filled in from reference TRBV5-1 and TRBJ2-2): KAGVTQTPRYLIKTRGQQVTLSCSPISGHRSVSWYQQTPGQGLQFLFEYFSETQRNKGNFPGRFSGRQFSNSRSEMNVSTLELGDSALYLCASSPYTGELFFGEGSRLTVL.

CDR3 residues: CASSVGTRDTRRDTEAFF. The CDR3 DNA reads as TGTGCCAGCAGCGTAGGAACTCGGGACACCCGAAGAGATACTGAAGCTTTCTTT. The chain couples TRBV9 to TRBJ1-1; possibly TRBD1 for D (6 bases). V lost 0 bases and J lost 5, with 23 bases in between. Germline V gene lookup returns CDR1 SGDLS and CDR2 YYNGEE. The CDR3 extends over 18 amino acids.

The chain recombines TRBV19 with TRBJ2-5, with 7 bases matching TRBD1. Germline loops: CDR1 LNHDA, CDR2 SQIVND (reference sequence). With V trimmed by 3 bases and J by 5 bases, 9 bases remained unmatched. The CDR3 loop spans 15 amino acids. Here the CDR3 DNA reads TGTGCCAGTAGTATCAGACACCAGACAGGGGAGACCCAGTACTTC. This codes for CASSIRHQTGETQYF.

The chain recombines TRBV15 with TRBJ2-7; 8 bases align to TRBD1. CDR1 is LNHNV, CDR2 YYDKDF, per germline (reference sequence). CDR3 length: 14 residues. Germline trimming cut 1 base from V and 2 bases from J; bases unmatched to any gene: 1. The CDR3 protein is CATSRAGGAYEQYF. CDR3 nucleotides: TGTGCCACCAGCAGAGCAGGGGGCGCCTACGAGCAGTACTTC. The full variable domain, its missing parts supplied by reference TRBV15 and TRBJ2-7, is DAMVIQNPRYQVTQFGKPVTLSCSQTLNHNVMYWYQQKSSQAPKLLFHYYDKDFNNEADTPDNFQSRRPNTSFCFLDIRSPGLGDTAMYLCATSRAGGAYEQYFGPGTRLTVT.